This TCR beta chain appears in the sequencing data of a study of early T cells in non-severe SARS-CoV-2 infection. About the research overall: Chains were not paired, and sequencing was done on bulk RNA from unsorted whole blood.

Broader study findings: The matching step, a VDJdb search, favored anti-spike CD8 responses and missed private and CD4 specificities.

Germline V gives CDR1 MDHEN, CDR2 SYDVKM. This CDR3 region has 14 residues. The germline V and J ends were trimmed by 5 bases and 3 bases, with 14 bases remaining between them. Attached unique molecular identifiers marked individual cDNA molecules. In TCRdb, the 5' RACE reads were re-called with MiXCR into one record per CDR3 protein. The table lists about 29,000 distinct CDR3 sequences, 4% to 5.5% of them singletons. As for this clonotype: Its antigen is unidentified.

The V call is TRBV28, the J call TRBJ2-7; D is possibly TRBD1 (6 bases). The sequence was collected from an adult who was a healthcare worker with PCR-confirmed SARS-CoV-2 infection or an uninfected control (not recorded which). The sample consisted of whole blood. The DNA for the CDR3 is TGTGCCAGCAGTCAAGAGGGACAAGTCTACGAGCAGTACTTC. Amino acids: CASSQEGQVYEQYF.